The rows below give T cell receptor beta chains drawn from one sample of a study of shared clonotypes between healthy human individuals. Profiled with immunoSEQ multiplex PCR; TCRdb holds only in-frame clones, not every one. The sample lists around 2.1 million clones, approximately 94% occurring once. Input material: naive CD4+ T cells sorted from blood. The source is a man between 18 and 35 years old in good health. CDR3s include the opening cysteine and the closing phenylalanine or tryptophan. D genes are given only for firm matches. Expanded clones get a size class; other rows say once, few or many, or leave the size out.

>TRBJ2-1|-|-|TRBV10-3
CARGGTLDEQFF
TGTGCCAGGGGAGGGACACTCGATGAGCAGTTCTTC
>TRBJ1-6|TRBD1|-|TRBV30
CAGCPGGNSPLHF
TGTGCCGGGTGTCCAGGGGGTAATTCACCCCTCCACTTT
>TRBJ2-2|-|-|TRBV6-6
CASRPGGHLELFF
TGTGCCAGCAGGCCCGGCGGACACTTGGAGCTGTTTTTT
>TRBJ2-5|-|once|TRBV9
CASSVSAGDRPTQYF
TGTGCCAGCAGCGTATCGGCCGGGGACCGCCCGACCCAGTACTTC
>TRBJ1-2|-|-|TRBV9
CASSVVNAVPGYGYTF
TGTGCCAGCAGCGTAGTTAACGCCGTCCCCGGCTATGGCTACACCTTC
>TRBJ2-5|-|-|TRBV18
CASAGQWTETQYF
TGTGCCAGCGCCGGACAGTGGACCGAGACCCAGTACTTC
>TRBJ1-2|TRBD1|-|TRBV30
CAWNQDRGRSGYTF
TGTGCCTGGAATCAAGACAGGGGGCGGTCTGGCTACACCTTC
>TRBJ1-3|-|-|TRBV7-2
CASSLGSSGNTIYF
TGTGCCAGCAGTTTAGGGAGCTCTGGAAACACCATATATTTT
>TRBJ2-5|TRBD1|-|TRBV11-2
CASSLATGGVLETQYF
TGTGCCAGCAGCTTAGCGACAGGGGGTGTACTAGAGACCCAGTACTTC
>TRBJ2-5|TRBD2|-|TRBV27
CASSRAGEGTQYF
TGTGCCAGCAGCAGAGCGGGAGAGGGGACCCAGTACTTC
>TRBJ1-5|-|-|TRBV28
CASTSPPAGREPQHF
TGTGCCAGCACCAGTCCCCCGGCAGGGCGGGAGCCCCAGCATTTT
>TRBJ2-7|TRBD1|-|TRBV27
CASSLRTGGLRTAYEQYF
TGTGCCAGCAGTTTGAGGACAGGGGGTTTAAGGACTGCCTACGAGCAGTACTTC
>TRBJ1-1|-|-|TRBV5-1
CASSLGGAGTEAFF
TGCGCCAGCAGCTTGGGGGGCGCGGGCACTGAAGCTTTCTTT
>TRBJ2-4|TRBD1|once|TRBV18
CASSPPGTGMGNIQYF
TGTGCCAGCTCACCACCCGGGACAGGGATGGGGAACATTCAGTACTTC
>TRBJ2-3|-|-|TRBV11-2
CASGIGDTQYF
TGTGCCAGCGGGATTGGGGATACGCAGTATTTT
>TRBJ2-1|TRBD1|-|TRBV7-9
CASSPGTGVNNEQFF
TGTGCCAGCAGCCCCGGGACAGGGGTTAACAATGAGCAGTTCTTC
>TRBJ1-2|-|-|TRBV10-3
CASSYVRAYGYTF
TGTGCCAGCAGTTACGTCAGGGCATATGGCTACACCTTC
>TRBJ2-3|-|-|TRBV4-1
CASSQDPRSTDTQYF
TGCGCCAGCAGCCAAGATCCTCGAAGCACAGATACGCAGTATTTT
>TRBJ2-3|-|-|TRBV9
CASSVPYPDTQYF
TGTGCCAGCAGCGTACCCTACCCAGATACGCAGTATTTT
>TRBJ2-5|TRBD2|-|TRBV5-4
CASSLGGGAEETQYF
TGTGCCAGCAGCTTGGGCGGGGGGGCGGAAGAGACCCAGTACTTC
>TRBJ1-5|-|-|TRBV7-8
CASSLGISQPQHF
TGTGCCAGCAGCTTAGGGATCAGTCAGCCCCAGCATTTT
>TRBJ1-3|-|-|TRBV7-6
CASSCRTVSLICSGNTIYF
TGTGCCAGCAGCTGCAGGACAGTCTCCCTTATTTGCTCTGGAAACACCATATATTTT
>TRBJ2-5|-|-|TRBV5-1
CASSAATRGGQETQYF
TGCGCCAGCAGCGCAGCTACAAGGGGGGGACAAGAGACCCAGTACTTC
>TRBJ2-5|-|once|TRBV7-9
CASSPTGQWETQYF
TGTGCCAGCAGCCCAACCGGACAGTGGGAGACCCAGTACTTC
>TRBJ1-2|TRBD1|-|TRBV6-5
CASSSYPQGEGYGYTF
TGTGCCAGCAGTTCCTACCCCCAGGGGGAAGGCTATGGCTACACCTTC
>TRBJ2-5|TRBD1|-|TRBV7-9
CASSFGDRDQETQYF
TGTGCCAGCAGCTTTGGGGACAGGGATCAAGAGACCCAGTACTTC
>TRBJ1-5|-|-|TRBV6-1
CASSGEVSQPQHF
TGTGCCAGCAGTGGAGAAGTAAGCCAGCCCCAGCATTTT
>TRBJ2-7|TRBD1|-|TRBV6-5
CASSYSSDRDYEQYF
TGTGCCAGCAGTTACTCTTCCGACAGGGACTACGAGCAGTACTTC
>TRBJ2-3|-|-|TRBV5-1
CASRRDSTSTDTQYF
TGCGCCAGCAGAAGGGACTCGACTAGCACAGATACGCAGTATTTT
>TRBJ1-1|TRBD1|-|TRBV2
CASSEGTGAAFF
TGTGCCAGCAGTGAAGGCACAGGGGCGGCTTTCTTT
>TRBJ1-4|-|-|TRBV11-3
CASSSPAQGLFF
TGTGCCAGCAGCTCCCCCGCGCAAGGCCTGTTTTTT
>TRBJ1-2|-|-|TRBV6-6
CASSIGGGGYTF
TGTGCCAGCAGTATAGGGGGAGGGGGCTACACCTTC
>TRBJ2-3|-|once|TRBV10-3
CAISPALGGSTDTQYF
TGTGCCATCAGCCCTGCTTTGGGGGGCAGCACAGATACGCAGTATTTT
>TRBJ1-3|TRBD1|-|TRBV5-6
CASFRGLGNTIYF
TGTGCCAGCTTCAGGGGGCTCGGAAACACCATATATTTT
>TRBJ1-2|TRBD1|-|TRBV28
CASSLLTGAGEDYGYTF
TGTGCCAGCAGTTTATTGACAGGGGCTGGTGAGGACTATGGCTACACCTTC
>TRBJ1-5|-|-|TRBV2
CASMGETQPQHF
TGTGCCAGCATGGGGGAAACTCAGCCCCAGCATTTT
>TRBJ2-1|TRBD1|-|TRBV10-3
CAISEYDRGNEQFF
TGTGCCATCAGTGAGTACGACAGGGGCAATGAGCAGTTCTTC
>TRBJ2-5|-|-|TRBV7-2
CASSRQVQETQYF
TGTGCCAGCAGCAGACAGGTTCAAGAGACCCAGTACTTC
>TRBJ2-4|-|once|TRBV9
CASSVGATGAQNIQYF
TGTGCCAGCAGCGTAGGGGCGACGGGGGCCCAAAACATTCAGTACTTC
>TRBJ2-2|-|-|TRBV7-9
CASSLFVTGELFF
TGTGCCAGCAGCTTATTCGTCACCGGGGAGCTGTTTTTT
>TRBJ1-5|-|-|TRBV9
CASSVADKGQPQHF
TGTGCCAGCAGCGTTGCGGACAAGGGTCAGCCCCAGCATTTT
>TRBJ2-7|TRBD2|-|TRBV5-4
CASSLDFYLTSGTTRHEQYF
TGTGCCAGCAGCTTGGATTTTTATTTGACTAGCGGGACCACACGGCACGAGCAGTACTTC
>TRBJ2-3|-|-|TRBV4-1
CASSQGSLAPDTQYF
TGCGCCAGCAGCCAAGGAAGTCTAGCTCCGGATACGCAGTATTTT
>TRBJ2-4|TRBD1|-|TRBV27
CASSTTGGNIQYF
TGTGCCAGCAGTACAACAGGGGGGAACATTCAGTACTTC
>TRBJ2-7|TRBD2|-|TRBV6-6
CASGRTSGDYEQYF
TGTGCCAGCGGGCGGACTAGCGGGGACTACGAGCAGTACTTC
>TRBJ2-1|TRBD1|-|TRBV15
CATSRDPGDSSYNEQFF
TGTGCCACCAGCAGAGATCCCGGGGACAGCTCCTACAATGAGCAGTTCTTC
>TRBJ1-4|-|-|TRBV4-1
CASSHRSGPLQEPSEEKLFF
TGCGCCAGCAGCCATCGATCCGGACCACTCCAAGAACCGAGCGAAGAAAAACTGTTTTTT
>TRBJ2-7|TRBD2|once|TRBV6-5
CASSLLAGGPYEQYF
TGTGCCAGCAGCCTACTAGCGGGAGGGCCCTACGAGCAGTACTTC
>TRBJ1-4|-|-|TRBV5-1
CASSLGRTNEKLFF
TGCGCCAGCAGCTTGGGAAGAACTAATGAAAAACTGTTTTTT
>TRBJ2-1|-|-|TRBV10-3
CAISDIIGGEQFF
TGTGCCATCAGCGATATAATTGGGGGTGAGCAGTTCTTC
>TRBJ2-2|-|-|TRBV10-2
CASRVEGNTGELFF
TGCGCCAGCCGTGTGGAGGGGAACACCGGGGAGCTGTTTTTT
>TRBJ2-3|TRBD1|-|TRBV28
CASSLRGGVGATDTQYF
TGTGCCAGCAGTTTAAGAGGGGGCGTTGGGGCCACAGATACGCAGTATTTT
>TRBJ2-7|-|-|TRBV18
CASSLTTGLYSYEQYF
TGTGCCAGCTCACTGACTACAGGATTGTACTCCTACGAGCAGTACTTC
>TRBJ2-1|TRBD1|-|TRBV6-4
CASSDSSAGGFEQFF
TGTGCCAGCAGTGACTCGAGCGCAGGGGGCTTTGAGCAGTTCTTC
>TRBJ1-4|-|-|TRBV28
CASSFGLPGTEKLFF
TGTGCCAGCAGTTTTGGCCTCCCAGGGACTGAAAAACTGTTTTTT
>TRBJ1-6|-|-|TRBV9
CASRQNRDSPLHF
TGTGCCAGCAGACAAAACAGGGATTCACCCCTCCACTTT
>TRBJ1-4|-|-|TRBV5-5
CASSFGGTANEKLFF
TGTGCCAGCAGCTTCGGGGGCACGGCTAATGAAAAACTGTTTTTT